Presented here are 11 T cell receptor beta chains from one specimen sequenced in a study of blood T cell repertoires in COVID-19. The table came from immunoSEQ multiplex PCR; TCRdb's copy has only in-frame clones and leaves some out. The sample records about 260,000 clones, approximately 88% being singletons. The specimen was peripheral blood. These receptors were taken from a woman in her 70s with COVID-19, enrolled during active disease.

The V gene is TRBV11-3, the J gene TRBJ2-5; D remains unclear. The germline V and J ends were trimmed by 5 bases and 3 bases, with 16 bases remaining between them. Per the germline V gene, CDR1 is SGHNT and CDR2 is YENEEA. The CDR3 consists of 15 residues. The CDR3: CASSLGPLDKETQYF. The CDR3 nucleotides are TGTGCCAGCAGCCTCGGTCCCCTAGATAAAGAGACCCAGTACTTC.

This clone was found once. V is TRBV6-5 and J is TRBJ2-2, with D perhaps TRBD1 (5 bases). With 6 bases removed from V and 4 bases from J, the gap between germline ends came to 15 bases. From germline, CDR1 is MNHEY and CDR2 SVGAGI. This CDR3 region has 15 residues. The CDR3 region has the DNA TGTGCCAGCAGGGGGCCGCTAAGGTTCACCGGGGAGCTGTTTTTT. It yields the protein CASRGPLRFTGELFF.

The chain is built from TRBV4-2 and TRBJ2-3; 8 positions match TRBD2. With V trimmed by 1 base and J by 3 bases, 6 bases remained unmatched. This CDR3 comprises 16 residues. CDR1 LGHNA and CDR2 YNFKEQ come from the germline V gene. CDR3 sequence reads: CASSQAVGTSTDTQYF. CDR3 DNA sequence: TGTGCCAGCAGCCAAGCAGTGGGGACTAGTACAGATACGCAGTATTTT.

This clone has only one observation. The chain employs TRBV7-2 and TRBJ2-3, with 11 bases matching TRBD2. This CDR3 has 15 amino acids. CDR1 SGHTA and CDR2 FQGNSA come from the germline V gene. V was pared by 4 bases and J by 3 bases, with 3 bases of the junction left unmatched. For the CDR3, the DNA is TGTGCCAGCAGCTCCGGACTAGCGGGTACAGATACGCAGTATTTT. This encodes CASSSGLAGTDTQYF.

This chain joins TRBV15 and TRBJ1-1, with D maybe TRBD1 (6 bases). V was shortened by 0 bases and J by 1 base, with 6 bases between the two germline ends. Germline CDR1 is LNHNV and CDR2 is YYDKDF (reference sequence). The CDR3 covers 14 residues. CDR3 nucleotide sequence: TGTGCCACCAGCAGAGAACAGGGGAACACTGAAGCTTTCTTT. Protein product: CATSREQGNTEAFF.

V usage is TRBV27 and J usage is TRBJ2-1; D perhaps matches TRBD2 (6 bases). The germline CDR1 and CDR2 sequences are MNHEY and SMNVEV (reference sequence). CDR3 length: 16 amino acids. V lost 6 bases, J lost 5 bases, and 20 bases lay in between. CDR3 region: CASSQYIGLPNNEQFF. In DNA, the CDR3 is TGTGCCAGCAGCCAGTATATAGGACTACCGAACAATGAGCAGTTCTTC.

The chain carries TRBV18 and TRBJ2-7, with a tentative D call TRBD2 (7 bases). V lost 2 bases to trimming and J lost 7 bases, with 12 bases between them. The CDR3 length is 13 residues. Germline V gives CDR1 KGHSH, CDR2 LQKENI. The CDR3 coding sequence is TGTGCCAGCTCACCAGGGGGGGCTGAAGAGCAGTACTTC. As protein: CASSPGGAEEQYF. The variable domain in full, completed from reference TRBV18 and TRBJ2-7, reads NAGVMQNPRHLVRRRGQEARLRCSPMKGHSHVYWYRQLPEEGLKFMVYLQKENIIDESGMPKERFSAEFPKEGPSILRIQQVVRGDSAAYFCASSPGGAEEQYFGPGTRLTVT.

This chain connects TRBV6-5 to TRBJ1-2; D remains unclear. The CDR3 contains 13 residues. The V gene lost 7 bases and the J gene lost 1 base, with 10 bases spanning the gap. The germline gives CDR1 MNHEY, CDR2 SVGAGI. The CDR3 DNA reads TGTGCCAGCAAAAACGGGGATAACTATGGCTACACCTTC. Encoded protein: CASKNGDNYGYTF.

This clone appeared once. This sequence joins TRBV5-1 and TRBJ2-7, with D possibly matching TRBD2 (6 bases). The length of the CDR3 is 15 residues. Germline V gives CDR1 SGHRS, CDR2 YFSETQ. The V gene lost 4 bases and the J gene lost 5 bases, with 19 bases spanning the gap. Here the CDR3 DNA reads TGCGCCAGCAGCCGGACTACCCCTCCGGGGGACGAGCAGTACTTC. Translating it yields CASSRTTPPGDEQYF.

The J gene is TRBJ1-5, the V gene TRBV28; tentatively, D is TRBD1 (6 bases). The CDR3 sequence is 15 residues long. The germline gives CDR1 MDHEN, CDR2 SYDVKM. Between the trimmed V and J ends, which lost 6 bases and 4 bases, there was a span of 16 bases. The CDR3 DNA follows: TGTGCCAGCAGGTCGCGGGGGCGCGGAAATCAGCCCCAGCATTTT. This sequence encodes CASRSRGRGNQPQHF.

The chain couples TRBV30 to TRBJ1-4, with TRBD1 as a possible D gene (5 bases). V was shortened by 2 bases and J by 6 bases, with 16 bases between the two germline ends. CDR1 and CDR2 (germline): GTSNPN, SVGIG (reference sequence). This CDR3 region has 15 residues. CDR3 amino acids: CAWSRVALGHEKLFF. The DNA of the CDR3 is TGTGCCTGGAGTCGGGTTGCTTTGGGGCATGAAAAACTGTTTTTT.